This passage covers 14 T cell receptor beta chains from one sample sequenced in a study of CD8 T cells in Susac syndrome. Random hexamers served to reverse transcribe roughly 0.45 to 1 ug RNA. Via MiXCR, TCRdb re-called the immunoSEQ multiplex PCR reads, giving one row per CDR3 protein. This sample has almost 450,000 distinct CDR3 sequences; approximately 85% occur once, and the top ten carry about 0.12%. Sequences were obtained from CD8+ T cells from PBMCs. The receptors derive from a human donor with multiple sclerosis.

The chain carries TRBV27 and TRBJ2-7; TRBD1 or TRBD2 may be the D gene (5 bases each). The ends were cut back, 5 bases at V and 6 bases at J, with 14 bases in the middle. The germline gives CDR1 MNHEY, CDR2 SMNVEV (reference sequence). CDR3 length equals 13 residues. The CDR3 region is CASSRYGTGEQYF. CDR3 nucleotides: TGTGCCAGCAGTCGCTACGGGACGGGCGAGCAGTACTTC.

The V call is TRBV20-1, the J call TRBJ1-2; no firm D call. V shed 0 bases and J shed 2 bases, with 7 bases lying between them. The CDR3 has 13 residues. Looked up from germline, CDR1 is DFQATT and CDR2 is SNEGSKA (reference sequence). The CDR3 DNA sequence: TGCAGTGCTAGAGATTCAGAAAACTATGGCTACACCTTC. This codes for CSARDSENYGYTF.

CDR3 in amino acids: CASSYNQGNPETQYF. The CDR3 DNA sequence: TGTGCCAGCAGCTACAATCAGGGTAACCCGGAGACCCAGTACTTC. This sequence joins TRBV11-1 and TRBJ2-5; weak D call: TRBD1 (5 bases). The CDR3 totals 15 residues. CDR1 is SGHAT and CDR2 is FQDESV in the germline V gene (reference sequence). V lost 4 bases and J 5 bases, leaving 17 bases between the germline ends.

The chain combines TRBV4-1 with TRBJ2-3; D remains ambiguous. In germline, CDR1 is MGHRA, CDR2 YSYEKL. Trimming pared 1 base from V and 2 bases from J, leaving 10 bases between. The length of the CDR3 is 15 residues. The CDR3 coding sequence is TGCGCCAGCAGCCAAGCGGTCGGTCTCACAGATACGCAGTATTTT. This translates into CASSQAVGLTDTQYF.

The chain carries TRBV28 and TRBJ1-4, with no clear D. V dropped 1 base and J dropped 8 bases, with 8 bases sitting between them. The germline V gene encodes CDR1 MDHEN and CDR2 SYDVKM. CDR3 size: 13 residues. The CDR3 spells CASSLSSDEKLFF. In DNA, the CDR3 is TGTGCCAGCAGTTTATCGTCGGACGAAAAACTGTTTTTT.

The rearrangement uses TRBV5-6 and TRBJ1-1; 7 nucleotides line up with TRBD1. This CDR3 is 15 amino acids long. CDR1 and CDR2 from the germline V gene are SGHDT and YYEEEE. Trimming cost V 4 bases and J 2 bases; bases outside gene matches: 8. In DNA form, the CDR3 reads TGTGCCAGCAGCGTGAACAGGGGAACCAACACTGAAGCTTTCTTT. It codes for CASSVNRGTNTEAFF.

The genes are TRBV3-1 and TRBJ2-1; 8 nucleotides line up with TRBD1. The junction had 13 bases not matched to a gene; V was cut back by 0 bases and J by 9 bases. CDR1 LGHDT and CDR2 YNNKEL come from the germline V gene (reference sequence). The CDR3 is made up of 17 amino acids. DNA for the CDR3: TGTGCCAGCAGCCAAGAGTCGACAGGGGCAAGAGAGGGTGAGCAGTTCTTC. This encodes CASSQESTGAREGEQFF.

The CDR3 is CASSQDEYEQYF. The CDR3 DNA sequence: TGTGCCAGCAGCCAAGACGAGTACGAGCAGTACTTC. The chain couples TRBV3-1 to TRBJ2-7; no definite D call. The CDR3 length is 12 residues. The V end lost 0 bases, the J end lost 4 bases, and 4 bases lay between the germline ends. Germline CDR1 is LGHDT and CDR2 is YNNKEL (reference sequence).

This clonotype was seen just once. This chain's CDR3 is CASTPRTGVHEQYF. CDR3 nucleotides: TGTGCCAGCACGCCAAGGACAGGGGTCCACGAGCAGTACTTC. The chain has TRBV27 and TRBJ2-7; TRBD1 matches 9 bases. The junction had 9 bases not matched to a gene; V was cut back by 7 bases and J by 5 bases. The CDR3 runs 14 residues. CDR1 and CDR2 (germline): MNHEY, SMNVEV (reference sequence).

The chain combines TRBV27 with TRBJ2-3, with TRBD1 identical over 9 bases. Germline V gene lookup returns CDR1 MNHEY and CDR2 SMNVEV (reference sequence). The V gene end was trimmed by 6 bases and the J gene end by 1 base; junction bases not matched to a gene: 2. The CDR3 contains 14 residues. CDR3 residues: CASRWTGGTDTQYF. The CDR3 bases are TGTGCCAGCAGGTGGACAGGGGGCACAGATACGCAGTATTTT.

CDR3 nucleotides: TGCGCCAGCAGCTTGGGGAAATACACAGATACGCAGTATTTT. It codes for CASSLGKYTDTQYF. V gene TRBV5-1 combines with J gene TRBJ2-3, with no clear D. CDR1 SGHRS and CDR2 YFSETQ come from the germline V gene. CDR3 size: 14 residues. V lost 0 bases and J 2 bases, leaving 7 bases between the germline ends.

The V call is TRBV12-3 or TRBV12-4, the J call TRBJ2-1; no reliable D call. The length of the CDR3 is 18 residues. V was pared by 3 bases and J by 2 bases, with 20 bases between. The CDR3 DNA follows: TGTGCCAGCAGTTTGGAATTAAGAGACACAATAACCTACAATGAGCAGTTCTTC. Translated, it gives CASSLELRDTITYNEQFF.

The table lists this clonotype with a few counts. The gene calls are TRBV7-6 and TRBJ2-3; TRBD2 agrees at 13 bases. There are 16 residues in the CDR3. CDR1 SGHVS and CDR2 FNYEAQ come from the germline V gene. V trimming: 6 bases; J trimming: 5 bases; junction bases outside the gene matches: 8. CDR3 in DNA: TGTGCCAGCAGTGGACGACTAGCGGGAGGAGTAGATACGCAGTATTTT. It specifies CASSGRLAGGVDTQYF.

The count of this clonotype is one. The chain carries TRBV10-2 and TRBJ2-1, with D possibly being TRBD1 (6 bases). V was cut by 3 bases and J by 8 bases, with 11 bases left in between. The V gene's germline CDR1 is WSHSY and CDR2 SAAADI. This CDR3 has 13 residues. This chain's CDR3 is CASSEEKGDEQFF. The CDR3 DNA is TGCGCCAGCAGTGAAGAAAAGGGGGATGAGCAGTTCTTC.